This T cell receptor beta chain came from a study of blood T cells in healthy people across ages (dated by TCRdb to the mid-2010s). About the investigation overall: In model experiments, template switching captured roughly one uniquely barcoded TCR beta cDNA molecule for every two T cells. Two additional independent replicas of 1 million unique cDNA reads from the same blood draw were analyzed for two donors (one aged 18 to 30 and one aged 80 or older). Four age groups were formed from the donors: young (average around 15 years), middle-aged (approximately 40), aged (over 55) and long-lived (about 75). The study measured age-related changes in TCR beta repertoire diversity using deep sequencing normalized with unique cDNA molecular identifiers. To avoid experimental bias, donors of different ages were spread randomly across the sequencing lanes. Study-wide conclusions, independent of this receptor: As age increased, observed TCR beta diversity per million T cells dropped in a roughly linear way, and a significant reduction was already evident by age about 40. Compared with the aged group, the long-lived group had more naive CD4+ T cells, fewer expanded clones and increased TCR diversity, a pattern suggesting age selection. Total diversity estimates from one million sequenced T cells were considered lower bounds and underestimates. Because donor CMV infection status was unknown, age-related changes in expanded clonotypes were potentially confounded. Because profiling used bulk unsorted PBMCs, naive and antigen-experienced compartments could not be compared conclusively. There was a strong correlation between observed TCR beta diversity and the percentage of naive T cells measured by flow cytometry.

Systemically healthy Caucasian individuals from Russia, 39 in total and aged about 6 to 95 years, were included as donors. Each donor gave ten milliliters of peripheral blood, collected into EDTA-treated Vacutainer tubes. Ficoll-Paque density-gradient centrifugation was used to isolate PBMCs, with at least 7 million per sample. Trizol reagent was used to extract total RNA from PBMCs, with at least 5 micrograms per sample. Naive CD45RAhigh/CD27high T cell percentages were measured by flow cytometry on a PBMC aliquot from every donor. V has 1 base trimmed and J has 7 bases trimmed; junction bases matching no gene number 3. From a lookup of the germline V gene, CDR1 and CDR2 are MNHEY and SVGAGI. From the cysteine up to the phenylalanine, the CDR3 has a length of 15 residues. The read is trimmed to its CDR3 DNA, 45 bases read in frame from base 1. This clonotype was seen a few times. There is no known antigen for this receptor. No much larger clonotype is one base removed from it; base qualities were not supplied.

The receptor library was made with 5' RACE. The instrument was an Illumina HiSeq 2500. A second about 6 to 11 cycle PCR used a sample-barcoded 5' primer and a J-beta primer mix. A template-switch 5' adaptor carrying 12 random nucleotides introduced a unique molecular identifier onto each TCR beta cDNA molecule. Each sample yielded at least 2.5 million CDR3-containing paired-end reads. First-strand cDNA was synthesized from all RNA with the Mint cDNA synthesis kit, primed by a TRBC-specific oligonucleotide. Following uracil-DNA glycosylase treatment, a first 18-cycle PCR with universal primers M1SS and BC2_uni_R was performed on all cDNA. In the paper's pipeline: Each sample was normalized by randomly selecting 1 million high-quality reads, each carrying a distinct molecular identifier. Reads with shared molecular identifiers were discarded instead of being binned into consensus sequences. CDR3 identification, clonotype clustering and error correction used MiTCR with a Q25 quality threshold and the strictest error-elimination algorithm. Lower-bound total TCR beta diversity was estimated with a nonparametric unseen species model using Euler transformation. Clones were called with MiXCR by TCRdb after fastp trimmed the public reads at Q25, and only in-frame beta chains were retained. Each entry merges the rows of one CDR3 protein and shows their most common DNA and genes. For this entry, the V and J calls and clone size follow TCRdb and not the study's own pipeline. The sample data list 550,000 to 750,000 distinct CDR3 sequences, and under 25% of these were observed just once. The top ten clonotypes cover approximately 3.7% of the sample.

The sequence links TRBV6-5 to TRBJ1-4; 10 nucleotides in the junction match TRBD1. Sequencing input: blood. This TCR was recovered from a man in his 70s in good health. The CDR3 in this case is CASSYYGTGVEKLFF. The base sequence is TGTGCCAGCAGTTACTATGGGACAGGGGTTGAAAAACTGTTTTTT.